This entry concerns a single T cell receptor (beta chain). Its antigen is unknown. Vbeta (60) and Jbeta (13) primers were used in the PCR. Assay: immunoSEQ multiplex PCR; the TCRdb copy retains only in-frame clones and omits some. The table shows over 80,000 clones, with 82% occurring only once. The CDR3 has 15 amino acids. In germline, CDR1 is LGHNA, CDR2 YSLEER. The V end was cut by 4 bases, the J end by 4 bases, with 17 bases between. The data were taken from a study of cytomegalovirus exposure and HLA in healthy donors. General study findings and limits: Researchers catalogued over 150 TCR beta chains as cytomegalovirus-associated. The only immune exposure information that was available was CMV serostatus.

The clonotype comes from a man between 50 and 59 years old in good health and CMV-seronegative. The chain has TRBV4-3 and TRBJ2-7; perhaps TRBD2 as D (6 bases). Sequenced material: PBMCs. This CDR3 reads CASSLMDYDEYEQYF. The CDR3 coding sequence is TGCGCCAGCAGCCTCATGGACTACGATGAATACGAGCAGTACTTC.